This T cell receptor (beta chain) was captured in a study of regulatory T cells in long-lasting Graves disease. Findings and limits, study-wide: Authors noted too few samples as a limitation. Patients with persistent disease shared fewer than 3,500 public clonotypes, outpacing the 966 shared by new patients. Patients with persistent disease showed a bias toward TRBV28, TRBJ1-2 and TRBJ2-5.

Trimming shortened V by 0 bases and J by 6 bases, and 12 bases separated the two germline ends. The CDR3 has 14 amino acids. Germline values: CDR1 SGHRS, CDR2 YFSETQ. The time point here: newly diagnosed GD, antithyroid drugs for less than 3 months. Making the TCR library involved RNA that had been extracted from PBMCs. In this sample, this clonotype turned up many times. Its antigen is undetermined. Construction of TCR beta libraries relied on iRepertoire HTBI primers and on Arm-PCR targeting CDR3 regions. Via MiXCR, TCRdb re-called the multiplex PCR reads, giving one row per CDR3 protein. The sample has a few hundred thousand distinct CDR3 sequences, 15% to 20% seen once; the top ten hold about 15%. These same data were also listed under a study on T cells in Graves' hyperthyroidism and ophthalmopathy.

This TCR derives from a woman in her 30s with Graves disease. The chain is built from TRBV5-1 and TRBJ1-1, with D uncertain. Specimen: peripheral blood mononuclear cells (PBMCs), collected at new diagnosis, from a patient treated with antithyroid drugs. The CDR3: CASSLEDAGAEAFF. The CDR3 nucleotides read TGCGCCAGCAGCTTGGAGGACGCGGGCGCTGAAGCTTTCTTT.